A single sample is the source of the 24 T cell receptor beta chains below, sequenced in a study of blood T cells in healthy people across ages. Using a J-beta primer mix together with a sample-barcoded 5' primer, a second PCR was run for about 6 to 12 cycles. TCRdb called the 5' RACE reads again in MiXCR, with one record for every CDR3 protein. The sample yields 800,000 to 950,000 distinct CDR3 sequences, almost 30% seen once. These data were likewise used in another study, on T cells of mothers and their children.

Sequenced input: blood. Source of these receptors: a woman aged 40 to 55 in good health.

This clonotype turned up a few times. CDR3 DNA sequence: TGTGCCAGCAGCGCCCGTAGCGGGGGGGAGGTAAATGAGCAGTTCTTC. Encoded protein: CASSARSGGEVNEQFF. This sequence joins TRBV7-2 and TRBJ2-1, with 11 bases that match TRBD2. With V trimmed by 5 bases and J by 7 bases, 10 bases remained unmatched. This CDR3 is built from 16 residues. Per the germline V gene, CDR1 is SGHTA and CDR2 is FQGNSA. The entire variable domain, with the rest obtained from reference TRBV7-2 and TRBJ2-1, is as follows: GAGVSQSPSNKVTEKGKDVELRCDPISGHTALYWYRQSLGQGLEFLIYFQGNSAPDKSGLPSDRFSAERTGGSVSTLTIQRTQQEDSAVYLCASSARSGGEVNEQFFGPGTRLTVL.

The V gene is TRBV7-2, the J gene TRBJ2-1, with TRBD2 as a possible D gene (5 bases). The V end lost 11 bases, the J end lost 2 bases, and 13 bases lay between the germline ends. The germline CDR1 and CDR2 sequences are SGHTA and FQGNSA. CDR3 length equals 13 residues. The CDR3 coding sequence is TGTGCCGGTGGACCGGAGGCCTACAATGAGCAGTTCTTC. Translation gives CAGGPEAYNEQFF. The whole variable domain, remainder taken from reference TRBV7-2 and TRBJ2-1, is GAGVSQSPSNKVTEKGKDVELRCDPISGHTALYWYRQSLGQGLEFLIYFQGNSAPDKSGLPSDRFSAERTGGSVSTLTIQRTQQEDSAVYLCAGGPEAYNEQFFGPGTRLTVL.

As to this clonotype: With a much larger clone just one base away, this may be a read error. The chain employs TRBV18 and TRBJ1-1; tentative D call: TRBD1 (5 bases). V was shortened by 6 bases and J by 8 bases, with 22 bases between the two germline ends. The CDR3 is 15 residues long. Germline V lookup: CDR1 KGHSH, CDR2 LQKENI. The CDR3 nucleotides read TGTGCCAGCTCTGTAAAAGCGGGACCGGGGGGAGAAGCTTTCTTT. Its protein is CASSVKAGPGGEAFF.

This clonotype turned up a few times. The gene calls are TRBV7-6 and TRBJ2-5; D not certain. Trimming shortened V by 5 bases and J by 11 bases, and 21 bases separated the two germline ends. Germline loops: CDR1 SGHVS, CDR2 FNYEAQ. This CDR3 comprises 14 residues. The CDR3 sequence is CASSTPGRGNEQYF. DNA for the CDR3: TGTGCCAGCAGCACCCCCGGTCGCGGTAATGAGCAGTACTTC.

The chain is built from TRBV5-1 and TRBJ2-1; D is unclear. This CDR3 spans 13 amino acids. Trimming removed 4 bases from V and 4 bases from J, with 9 bases in between. Looked up from germline, CDR1 is SGHRS and CDR2 is YFSETQ. The CDR3: CASSTDPYNEQFF. CDR3 sequence (DNA): TGCGCCAGCAGCACCGACCCATACAATGAGCAGTTCTTC.

This chain connects TRBV7-9 to TRBJ2-7; D not certain. The CDR3 is 13 residues long. V lost 1 base to trimming and J lost 3 bases, with 7 bases between them. The germline V gene encodes CDR1 SEHNR and CDR2 FQNEAQ (reference sequence). The CDR3 spells CASSLVQSYEQYF. The CDR3 DNA reads as TGTGCCAGCAGCTTAGTACAGAGCTACGAGCAGTACTTC. Full variable domain (missing parts from reference TRBV7-9 and TRBJ2-7): DTGVSQNPRHKITKRGQNVTFRCDPISEHNRLYWYRQTLGQGPEFLTYFQNEAQLEKSRLLSDRFSAERPKGSFSTLEIQRTEQGDSAMYLCASSLVQSYEQYFGPGTRLTVT.

A note on this clonotype: At one end the junction does not follow the germline gene, possibly because of a read error. The chain has TRBV14 and TRBJ1-2; D is ambiguous. CDR1 and CDR2 (germline): SGHDN, FVKESK. This CDR3 region has 16 residues. CDR3 amino acids: CAGSQDSWIANYGYTF. In nucleotides, the CDR3 is TGTGCCGGCAGCCAAGACTCCTGGATAGCTAACTATGGCTACACCTTC.

In its sample, this clonotype was seen a few times. The chain links TRBV7-3 to TRBJ2-1; 7 nucleotides match TRBD2. J gave up 7 bases and V 4 bases, and 4 bases lay outside the gene matches. CDR3 length: 13 residues. Germline assignment: CDR1 SGHTA and CDR2 FQGTGA. This CDR3 reads CASSSWGGNEQFF. DNA for the CDR3: TGTGCCAGCAGCTCCTGGGGGGGGAATGAGCAGTTCTTC. The whole variable domain, filled in from reference TRBV7-3 and TRBJ2-1, reads GAGVSQTPSNKVTEKGKYVELRCDPISGHTALYWYRQSLGQGPEFLIYFQGTGAADDSGLPNDRFFAVRPEGSVSTLKIQRTERGDSAVYLCASSSWGGNEQFFGPGTRLTVL.

This clonotype was picked up a small number of times. J is TRBJ2-3 and V is TRBV7-2; D call uncertain. This CDR3 region has 15 residues. Germline CDR1 is SGHTA and CDR2 is FQGNSA. V was pared by 0 bases and J by 5 bases, with 12 bases between. CDR3 sequence reads: CASSLAKTPGDTQYF. In nucleotides, the CDR3 is TGTGCCAGCAGCTTAGCTAAGACCCCGGGAGATACGCAGTATTTT.

This clonotype was found a few times. The gene calls are TRBV12-3 or TRBV12-4 and TRBJ2-1; D gene unclear. Trimming removed 5 bases from V and 12 bases from J, with 23 bases in between. CDR3 length: 15 residues. As DNA, the CDR3 is TGTGCCAGCAGTCCGGATTCGCATCCCGCATTTGGGCAGTTCTTC. Encoded protein: CASSPDSHPAFGQFF.

This chain links TRBV28 with TRBJ2-6; D gene uncertain. The CDR3 sequence is 14 residues long. V was trimmed by 5 bases and J by 2 bases, leaving 7 bases between them. Germline CDR1 is MDHEN and CDR2 is SYDVKM. CDR3 sequence reads: CASSPRAGANVLTF. In DNA form, the CDR3 reads TGTGCCAGCAGTCCCCGGGCTGGGGCCAACGTCCTGACTTTC.

V and J are TRBV15 and TRBJ2-1; perhaps D is TRBD1 or TRBD2 (5 bases each). Germline V CDR1 and CDR2: LNHNV, YYDKDF (reference sequence). Between the trimmed V and J ends, which lost 1 base and 7 bases, there was a span of 8 bases. The CDR3 is made up of 13 amino acids. CDR3 coding DNA: TGTGCCACCAGCAGAGGGGGGAGAAATGAGCAGTTCTTC. Protein product: CATSRGGRNEQFF.

This clonotype showed up many times. The V and J genes are TRBV29-1 and TRBJ2-7; D ambiguous. The CDR3 contains 13 residues. V was pared by 4 bases and J by 0 bases, with 10 bases between. Germline V gives CDR1 SQVTM, CDR2 ANQGSEA. CDR3 sequence (DNA): TGCAGCGTTGCGGCCCTGAGCTCCTACGAGCAGTACTTC. Its translation is CSVAALSSYEQYF.

This clonotype was counted a single time. This chain links TRBV9 with TRBJ2-7; maybe TRBD1 (6 bases). CDR3 length equals 14 residues. Germline CDR1 reads SGDLS; CDR2 reads YYNGEE. The ends were cut back, 0 bases at V and 0 bases at J, with 7 bases in the middle. The CDR3, as DNA: TGTGCCAGCAGCGTAGGGACAGTCTCCTACGAGCAGTACGTC. Amino acid sequence: CASSVGTVSYEQYV.

The CDR3 region has the DNA TGTGCCAGCAGTTACGAGGCAGGGTGGTCGAAAGAGACCCAGTACTTC. Translating gives CASSYEAGWSKETQYF. The chain couples TRBV6-2 or TRBV6-3 to TRBJ2-5; weak D call: TRBD1 (5 bases). Germline CDR1 reads MNHEY; CDR2 reads SVGEGT. Trimming removed 2 bases at V and 3 bases at J, with 16 bases between. This CDR3 region has 16 residues.

This clonotype was seen repeatedly, ten times or more. The chain joins TRBV29-1 to TRBJ2-5; 9 positions match TRBD2. Germline V gene sequence: CDR1 SQVTM, CDR2 ANQGSEA. J gave up 4 bases and V 7 bases, and 13 bases lay outside the gene matches. The CDR3 length is 15 residues. CDR3 coding DNA: TGCAGCGCCGGAGGGACTAGCTTTCGTAGAGAGACCCAGTACTTC. It codes for CSAGGTSFRRETQYF.

This clonotype has a handful of counts. The CDR3 sequence is CASSGQGLGGYTF. In nucleotides, the CDR3 is TGTGCCAGCAGTGGACAGGGACTAGGAGGCTACACCTTC. The chain recombines TRBV2 with TRBJ1-2, with 7 bases identical to TRBD1. This CDR3 region has 13 residues. Germline V gene lookup returns CDR1 SNHLY and CDR2 FYNNEI. The V and J ends lost 4 bases and 8 bases, in that order; junction bases with no gene match: 7. The full variable domain, its missing parts supplied by reference TRBV2 and TRBJ1-2, is EPEVTQTPSHQVTQMGQEVILRCVPISNHLYFYWYRQILGQKVEFLVSFYNNEISEKSEIFDDQFSVERPDGSNFTLKIRSTKLEDSAMYFCASSGQGLGGYTFGSGTRLTVV.

V gene TRBV29-1 combines with J gene TRBJ2-5; 10 bases are shared with TRBD1. V trimming: 7 bases; J trimming: 11 bases; junction bases outside the gene matches: 13. Looked up from germline, CDR1 is SQVTM and CDR2 is ANQGSEA. CDR3 length equals 13 residues. The CDR3: CSASGTGVDEQYF. The CDR3 bases are TGCAGCGCGTCCGGGACAGGGGTAGATGAGCAGTACTTC.

This chain links TRBV7-3 with TRBJ2-5; D is possibly TRBD2 (5 bases). The germline V and J ends were trimmed by 0 bases and 7 bases, with 15 bases remaining between them. Germline V gene lookup returns CDR1 SGHTA and CDR2 FQGTGA. The CDR3 runs 15 residues. Here the CDR3 reads CASSLTKTSGGTQYF. DNA of the CDR3: TGTGCCAGCAGCTTAACCAAGACCAGCGGTGGGACCCAGTACTTC.

This clonotype has a count of ten or more. The chain links TRBV27 to TRBJ2-1, with unresolved D. The V and J ends lost 2 bases and 6 bases respectively, with 8 bases between them. The CDR3 totals 13 residues. The V gene's germline CDR1 is MNHEY and CDR2 SMNVEV (reference sequence). Written as DNA, the CDR3 is TGTGCCAGCAGTTTAGGCACCCCCAATGAGCAGTTCTTC. Protein product: CASSLGTPNEQFF.

This clonotype was counted ten times or more. An end of the junction differs from the germline gene, which may be a read error. The chain couples TRBV20-1 to TRBJ2-5; D ambiguous. Per the germline V gene, CDR1 is DFQATT and CDR2 is SNEGSKA (reference sequence). This CDR3 is built from 13 residues. In DNA, the CDR3 is TGCAGTGCTAGCTCCGATACCCAAAAGACCCAGTACTTC. Its translation is CSASSDTQKTQYF.

V gene TRBV12-3 or TRBV12-4 combines with J gene TRBJ2-5, with 10 bases that match TRBD2. After removal of 7 bases from V and 0 bases from J, the junction contained 5 bases not matched to a gene. CDR3 size: 15 residues. In DNA form, the CDR3 reads TGTGCCAGCATGTCAGCGGGGGGGTACCAAGAGACCCAGTACTTC. Its protein is CASMSAGGYQETQYF.

This clonotype was detected a few times. V usage is TRBV5-1 and J usage is TRBJ1-4; no reliable D call. The length of the CDR3 is 14 residues. The ends were cut back, 0 bases at V and 6 bases at J, with 9 bases in the middle. Per germline, CDR1 SGHRS and CDR2 YFSETQ. This CDR3 is CASSLDSGDEKLFF. CDR3 DNA sequence: TGCGCCAGCAGCTTGGACAGTGGGGATGAAAAACTGTTTTTT.

This clonotype was picked up a small number of times. The chain joins TRBV12-3 or TRBV12-4 to TRBJ2-1, with D possibly being TRBD1 (5 bases). Trimming left V 4 bases short and J 4 bases short, with 11 bases between. The CDR3 sequence is 14 residues long. CDR3 nucleotides: TGTGCCAGCAGTTCAGGGATCCTGTACAATGAGCAGTTCTTC. It translates to CASSSGILYNEQFF.